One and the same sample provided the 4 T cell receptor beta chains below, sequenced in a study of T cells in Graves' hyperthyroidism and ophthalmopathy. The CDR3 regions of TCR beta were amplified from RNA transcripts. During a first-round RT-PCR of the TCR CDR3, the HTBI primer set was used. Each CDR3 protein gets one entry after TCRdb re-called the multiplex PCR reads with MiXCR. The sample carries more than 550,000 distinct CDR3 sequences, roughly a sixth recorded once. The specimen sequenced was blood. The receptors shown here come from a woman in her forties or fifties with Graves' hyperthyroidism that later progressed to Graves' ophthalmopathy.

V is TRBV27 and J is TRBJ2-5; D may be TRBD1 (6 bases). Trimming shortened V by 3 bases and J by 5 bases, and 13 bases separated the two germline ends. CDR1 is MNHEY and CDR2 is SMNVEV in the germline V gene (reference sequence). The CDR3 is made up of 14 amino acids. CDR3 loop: CASSFDGQRETQYF. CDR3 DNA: TGTGCCAGCAGTTTCGACGGACAGAGGGAGACCCAGTACTTC.

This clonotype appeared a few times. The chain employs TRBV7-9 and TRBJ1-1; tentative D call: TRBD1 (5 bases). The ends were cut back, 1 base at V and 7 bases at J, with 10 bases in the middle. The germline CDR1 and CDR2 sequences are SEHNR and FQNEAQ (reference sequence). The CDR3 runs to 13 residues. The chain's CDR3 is CASSLGGTVEAFF. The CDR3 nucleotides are TGTGCCAGCAGCTTAGGGGGCACCGTTGAAGCTTTCTTT.

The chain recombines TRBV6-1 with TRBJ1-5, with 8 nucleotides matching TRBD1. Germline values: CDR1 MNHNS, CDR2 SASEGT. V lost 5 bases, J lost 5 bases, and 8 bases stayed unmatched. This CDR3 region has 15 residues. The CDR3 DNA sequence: TGTGCCAGCAGTTCAAATCAGGGGGCGCATCAGCCCCAGCATTTT. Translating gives CASSSNQGAHQPQHF.

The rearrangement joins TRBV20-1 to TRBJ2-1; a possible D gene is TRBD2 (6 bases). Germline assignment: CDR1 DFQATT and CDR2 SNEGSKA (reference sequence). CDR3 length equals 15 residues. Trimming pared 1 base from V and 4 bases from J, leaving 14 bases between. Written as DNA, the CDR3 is TGCAGTGCTAGAGGGAGGGAGGACTTTTACAATGAGCAGTTCTTC. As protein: CSARGREDFYNEQFF.